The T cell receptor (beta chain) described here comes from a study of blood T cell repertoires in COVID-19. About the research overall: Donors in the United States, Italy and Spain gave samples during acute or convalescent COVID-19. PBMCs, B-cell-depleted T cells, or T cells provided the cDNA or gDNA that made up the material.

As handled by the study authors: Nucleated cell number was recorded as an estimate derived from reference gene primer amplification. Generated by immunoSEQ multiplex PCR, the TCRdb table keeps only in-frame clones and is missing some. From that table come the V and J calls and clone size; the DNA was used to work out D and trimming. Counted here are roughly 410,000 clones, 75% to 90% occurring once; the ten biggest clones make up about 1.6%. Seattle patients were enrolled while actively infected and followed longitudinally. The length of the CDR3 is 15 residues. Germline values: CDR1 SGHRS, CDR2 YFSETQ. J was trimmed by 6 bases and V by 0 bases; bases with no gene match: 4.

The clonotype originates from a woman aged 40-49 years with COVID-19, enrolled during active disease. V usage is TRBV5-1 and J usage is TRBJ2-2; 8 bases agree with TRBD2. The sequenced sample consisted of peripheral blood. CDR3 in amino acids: CASSLDTGRAGELFF. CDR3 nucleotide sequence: TGCGCCAGCAGCTTGGATACCGGGAGGGCCGGGGAGCTGTTTTTT.